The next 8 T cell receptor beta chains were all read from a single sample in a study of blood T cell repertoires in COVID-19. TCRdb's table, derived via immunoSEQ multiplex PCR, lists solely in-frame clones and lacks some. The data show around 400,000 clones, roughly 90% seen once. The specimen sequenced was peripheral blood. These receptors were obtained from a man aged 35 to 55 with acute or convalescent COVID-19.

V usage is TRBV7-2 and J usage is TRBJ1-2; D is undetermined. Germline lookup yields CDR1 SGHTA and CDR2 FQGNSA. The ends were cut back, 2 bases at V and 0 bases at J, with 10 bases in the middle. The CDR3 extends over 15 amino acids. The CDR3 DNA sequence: TGTGCCAGCAGCTTAAATGGCGGAGCTAACTATGGCTACACCTTC. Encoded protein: CASSLNGGANYGYTF.

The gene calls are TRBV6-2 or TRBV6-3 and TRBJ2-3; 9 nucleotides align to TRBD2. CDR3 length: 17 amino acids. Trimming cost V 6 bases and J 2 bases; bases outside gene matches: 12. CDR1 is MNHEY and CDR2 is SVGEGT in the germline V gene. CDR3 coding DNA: TGTGCCAGCAGCACCCACCTCCTAGCGGGGTCCACAGATACGCAGTATTTT. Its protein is CASSTHLLAGSTDTQYF.

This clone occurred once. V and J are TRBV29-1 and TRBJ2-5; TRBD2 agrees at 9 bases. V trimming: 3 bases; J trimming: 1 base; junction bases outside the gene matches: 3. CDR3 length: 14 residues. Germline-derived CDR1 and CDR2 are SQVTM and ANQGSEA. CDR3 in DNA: TGCAGCGTTGAGGAGCGGGAGGCCCAAGAGACCCAGTACTTC. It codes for CSVEEREAQETQYF. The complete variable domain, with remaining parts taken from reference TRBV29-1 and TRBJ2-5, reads SAVISQKPSRDICQRGTSLTIQCQVDSQVTMMFWYRQQPGQSLTLIATANQGSEATYESGFVIDKFPISRPNLTFSTLTVSNMSPEDSSIYLCSVEEREAQETQYFGPGTRLLVL.

The chain's CDR3 is CAINGGDPRAEAFF. In DNA, the CDR3 is TGTGCCATCAACGGCGGGGACCCGCGCGCTGAAGCTTTCTTT. This chain connects TRBV10-3 to TRBJ1-1, with D maybe TRBD1 (5 bases). V lost 7 bases, J lost 6 bases, and 18 bases lay in between. CDR1 and CDR2 from the germline V gene are ENHRY and SYGVKD. There are 14 residues in the CDR3.

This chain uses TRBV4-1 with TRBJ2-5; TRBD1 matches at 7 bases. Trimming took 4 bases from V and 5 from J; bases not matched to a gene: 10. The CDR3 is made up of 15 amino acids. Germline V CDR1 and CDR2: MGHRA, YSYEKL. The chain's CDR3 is CASSRDTGVSETQYF. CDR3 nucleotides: TGCGCCAGCAGCCGGGACACAGGGGTAAGCGAGACCCAGTACTTC.

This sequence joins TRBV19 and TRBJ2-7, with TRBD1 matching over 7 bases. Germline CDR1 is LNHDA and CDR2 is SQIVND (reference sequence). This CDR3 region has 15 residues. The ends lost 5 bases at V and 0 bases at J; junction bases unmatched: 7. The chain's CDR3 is CASSPHRGPSYEQYF. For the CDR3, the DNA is TGTGCCAGTAGTCCCCACAGGGGTCCCTCCTACGAGCAGTACTTC.

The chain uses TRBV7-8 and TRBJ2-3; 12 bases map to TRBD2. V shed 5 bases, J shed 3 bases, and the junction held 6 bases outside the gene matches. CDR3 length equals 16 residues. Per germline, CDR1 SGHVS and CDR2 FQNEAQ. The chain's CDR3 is CASSNRLAGATDTQYF. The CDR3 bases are TGTGCCAGCAGCAATAGACTAGCGGGAGCGACAGATACGCAGTATTTT.

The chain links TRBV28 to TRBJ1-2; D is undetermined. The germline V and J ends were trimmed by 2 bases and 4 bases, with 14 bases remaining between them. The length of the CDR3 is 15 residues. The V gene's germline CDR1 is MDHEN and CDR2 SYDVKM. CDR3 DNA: TGTGCCAGCAGTTTAGTCGCCCCCGGGATCTATGGCTACACCTTC. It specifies CASSLVAPGIYGYTF.